This T cell receptor beta chain was sequenced during a study of blood T cell repertoires in COVID-19. Study details: From T cells, B-cell-depleted T cells, or PBMCs came the material, which was cDNA or gDNA.

Authors' data handling: Amplification of reference gene primers was used by the study to estimate nucleated cell counts. Some clones are missing from TCRdb's copy, which holds only in-frame ones; the method was immunoSEQ multiplex PCR. V, J and clone size were drawn from that table, and D and trimming were deduced from the DNA. The sample holds over 150,000 clones, about 85% seen once. Seattle's enrolled individuals joined amid active infection and were then monitored longitudinally. V gave up 1 base and J gave up 0 bases, with 9 bases separating them. Germline V gene lookup returns CDR1 MNHEY and CDR2 SMNVEV (reference sequence). The CDR3 contains 15 residues.

The receptor comes from a woman aged 55-70 years with COVID-19, enrolled during active disease. This rearrangement joins TRBV27 to TRBJ1-1; the D gene is possibly TRBD1 (6 bases). Sequenced: peripheral blood. DNA of the CDR3: TGTGCCAGCAGTTTATTGAACAGGGTGAACACTGAAGCTTTCTTT. Translation: CASSLLNRVNTEAFF.